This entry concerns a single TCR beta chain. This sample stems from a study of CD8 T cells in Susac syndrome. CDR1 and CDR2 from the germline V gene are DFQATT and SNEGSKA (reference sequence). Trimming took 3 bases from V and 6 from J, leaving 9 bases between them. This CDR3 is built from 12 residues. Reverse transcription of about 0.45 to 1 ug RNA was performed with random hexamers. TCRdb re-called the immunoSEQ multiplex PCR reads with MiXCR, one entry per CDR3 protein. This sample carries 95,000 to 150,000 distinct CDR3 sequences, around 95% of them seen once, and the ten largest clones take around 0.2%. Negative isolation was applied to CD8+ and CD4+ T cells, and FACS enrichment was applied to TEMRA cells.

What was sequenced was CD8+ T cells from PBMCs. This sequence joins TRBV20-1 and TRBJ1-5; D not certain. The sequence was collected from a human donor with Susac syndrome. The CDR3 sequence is CSASLDFQPQHF. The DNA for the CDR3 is TGCAGTGCTAGTCTCGACTTTCAGCCCCAGCATTTT.